The following is a T cell receptor (beta chain) sequence with its context. As yet, its antigen is unknown. This entry comes from a study of CD4 T cells in relation to SARS-CoV-2 and coronaviruses. The overall study: TCR beta CDR3s were sequenced after roughly eleven-day antigen culture of PBMCs. The negative reference was HIV-1 Nef peptide pool or peptide-free culture. Overall study findings and caveats: Samples before the pandemic and after infection were not matched within any donor.

V was clipped by 5 bases and J by 6 bases, with 11 bases between them. Germline V gene data show CDR1 as DFQATT and CDR2 as SNEGSKA (reference sequence). The CDR3 is 11 amino acids. Sequencing used immunoSEQ multiplex PCR; TCRdb keeps in-frame clones, though not all of them. The sample contains more than 20,000 clones, 60% to 80% of which appear only once. CD4+ T cells from unexposed donors were obtained before the COVID-19 pandemic (2011-2018). Isolation of CD4+ T cells took place after approximately 10 days in culture. The chain combines TRBV20-1 with TRBJ2-7, with D hard to call. Material: CD4+ T cells from PBMCs, cultured in vitro. This receptor was obtained from a human donor in good health. CDR3 sequence: CSAQTWGEQYF. In DNA form, the CDR3 reads TGCAGTGCTCAGACCTGGGGCGAGCAGTACTTC.